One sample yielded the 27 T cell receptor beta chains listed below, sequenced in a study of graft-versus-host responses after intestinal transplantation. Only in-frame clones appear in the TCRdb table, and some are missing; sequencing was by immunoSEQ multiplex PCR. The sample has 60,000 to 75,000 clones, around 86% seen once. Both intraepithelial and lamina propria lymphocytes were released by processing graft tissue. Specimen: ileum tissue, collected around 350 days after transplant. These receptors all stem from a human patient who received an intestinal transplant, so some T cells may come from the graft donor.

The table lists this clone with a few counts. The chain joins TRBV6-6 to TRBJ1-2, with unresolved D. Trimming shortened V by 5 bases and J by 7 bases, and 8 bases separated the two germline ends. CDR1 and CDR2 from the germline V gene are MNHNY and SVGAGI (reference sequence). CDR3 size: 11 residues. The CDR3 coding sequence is TGTGCCAGCAGTCTTTCTGGTGGCTACACCTTC. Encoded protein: CASSLSGGYTF.

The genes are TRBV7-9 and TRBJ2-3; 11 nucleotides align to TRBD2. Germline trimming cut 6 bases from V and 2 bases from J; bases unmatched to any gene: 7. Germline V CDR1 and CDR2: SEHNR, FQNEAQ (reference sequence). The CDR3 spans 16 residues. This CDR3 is CASREFSGGATDTQYF. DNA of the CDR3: TGTGCCAGCAGGGAATTTAGCGGGGGGGCCACAGATACGCAGTATTTT.

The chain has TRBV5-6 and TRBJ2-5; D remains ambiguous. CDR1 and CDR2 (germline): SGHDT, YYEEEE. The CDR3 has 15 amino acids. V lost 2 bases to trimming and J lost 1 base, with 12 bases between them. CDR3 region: CASSLGPRVQETQYF. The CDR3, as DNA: TGTGCCAGCAGCTTAGGTCCCAGAGTCCAAGAGACCCAGTACTTC.

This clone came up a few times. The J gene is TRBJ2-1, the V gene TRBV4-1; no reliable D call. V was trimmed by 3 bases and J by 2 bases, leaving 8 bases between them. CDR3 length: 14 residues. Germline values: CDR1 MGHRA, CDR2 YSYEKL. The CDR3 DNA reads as TGCGCCAGCAGCCATCTTTGGACCTACAATGAGCAGTTCTTC. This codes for CASSHLWTYNEQFF.

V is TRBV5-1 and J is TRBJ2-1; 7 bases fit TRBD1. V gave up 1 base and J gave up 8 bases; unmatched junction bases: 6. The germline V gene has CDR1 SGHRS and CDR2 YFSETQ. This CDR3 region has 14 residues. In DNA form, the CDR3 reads TGCGCCAGCAGCTTGTTAAGGGGGCGGGATGAGCAGTTCTTC. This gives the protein CASSLLRGRDEQFF.

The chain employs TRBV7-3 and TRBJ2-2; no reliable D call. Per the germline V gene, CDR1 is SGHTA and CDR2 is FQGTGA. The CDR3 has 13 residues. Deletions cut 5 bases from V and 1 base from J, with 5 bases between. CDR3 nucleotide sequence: TGTGCCAGCAGCCGACGGAACACCGGGGAGCTGTTTTTT. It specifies CASSRRNTGELFF.

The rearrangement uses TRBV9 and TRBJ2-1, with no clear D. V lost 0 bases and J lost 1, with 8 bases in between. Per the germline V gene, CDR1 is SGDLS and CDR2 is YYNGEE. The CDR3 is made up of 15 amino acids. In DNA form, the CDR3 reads TGTGCCAGCAGCGTAGATAGGAATTCCTACAATGAGCAGTTCTTC. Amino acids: CASSVDRNSYNEQFF.

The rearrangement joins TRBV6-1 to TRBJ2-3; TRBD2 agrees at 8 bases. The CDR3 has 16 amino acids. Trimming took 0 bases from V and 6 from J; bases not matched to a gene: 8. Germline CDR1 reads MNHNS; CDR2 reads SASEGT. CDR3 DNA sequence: TGTGCCAGCAGTGAAGCACCGACTAGCGATACTGATACGCAGTATTTT. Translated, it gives CASSEAPTSDTDTQYF.

The CDR3 nucleotides are TGTGCCAGCAGCCCCAACCGGGACACCCAAGGGCTCACCTTC. Amino acids: CASSPNRDTQGLTF. The gene calls are TRBV6-5 and TRBJ1-2, with D tentatively TRBD1 (6 bases). The CDR3 contains 14 residues. Trimming pared 6 bases from V and 13 bases from J, leaving 24 bases between. Germline V lookup: CDR1 MNHEY, CDR2 SVGAGI.

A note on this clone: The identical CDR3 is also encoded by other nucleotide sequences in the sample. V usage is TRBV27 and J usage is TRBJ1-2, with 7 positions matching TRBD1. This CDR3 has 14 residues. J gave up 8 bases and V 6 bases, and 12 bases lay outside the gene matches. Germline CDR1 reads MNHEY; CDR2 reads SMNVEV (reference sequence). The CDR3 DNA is TGTGCCAGCAGCCCCGGGACAGCGAGTTACGGCTACACCTTC. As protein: CASSPGTASYGYTF.

CDR3 bases: TGTGCCAGCAGCGTAGCTCCTAGCAATCAGCCCCAGCATTTT. Translated: CASSVAPSNQPQHF. V is TRBV9 and J is TRBJ1-5; no definite D call. Between the trimmed V and J ends, which lost 0 bases and 0 bases, there was a span of 4 bases. Germline V gene sequence: CDR1 SGDLS, CDR2 YYNGEE. This CDR3 spans 14 amino acids.

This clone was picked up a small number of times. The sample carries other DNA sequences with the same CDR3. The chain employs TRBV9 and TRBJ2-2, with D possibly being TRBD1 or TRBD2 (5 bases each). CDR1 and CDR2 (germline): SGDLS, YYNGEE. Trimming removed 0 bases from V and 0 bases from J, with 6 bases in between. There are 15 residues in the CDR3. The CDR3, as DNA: TGTGCCAGCAGCGTAGTGGGGGCGAACACCGGGGAGCTGTTTTTT. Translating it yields CASSVVGANTGELFF.

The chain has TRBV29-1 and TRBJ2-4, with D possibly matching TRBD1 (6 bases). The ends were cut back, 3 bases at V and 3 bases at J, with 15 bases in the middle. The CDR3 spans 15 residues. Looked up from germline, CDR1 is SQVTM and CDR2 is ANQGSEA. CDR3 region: CSVESGRDIKNIQYF. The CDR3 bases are TGCAGCGTTGAGTCGGGACGGGACATCAAAAACATTCAGTACTTC.

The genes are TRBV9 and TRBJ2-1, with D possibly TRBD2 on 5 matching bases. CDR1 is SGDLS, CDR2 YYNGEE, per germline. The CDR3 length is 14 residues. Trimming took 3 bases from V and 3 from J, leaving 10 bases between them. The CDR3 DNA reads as TGTGCCAGCAGCGCCTCCACTAGCTACAATGAGCAGTTCTTC. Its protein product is CASSASTSYNEQFF.

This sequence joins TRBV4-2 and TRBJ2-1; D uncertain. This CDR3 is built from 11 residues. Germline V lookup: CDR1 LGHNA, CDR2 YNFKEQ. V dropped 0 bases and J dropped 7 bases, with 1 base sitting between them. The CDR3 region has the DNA TGTGCCAGCAGCCAAGAGAATGAGCAGTTCTTC. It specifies CASSQENEQFF.

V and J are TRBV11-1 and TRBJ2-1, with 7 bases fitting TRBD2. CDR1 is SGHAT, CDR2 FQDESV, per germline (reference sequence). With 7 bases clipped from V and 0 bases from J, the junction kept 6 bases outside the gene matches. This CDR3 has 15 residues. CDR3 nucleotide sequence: TGTGCCAGCACCCCTGGGGGGGTCTCCTACAATGAGCAGTTCTTC. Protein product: CASTPGGVSYNEQFF.

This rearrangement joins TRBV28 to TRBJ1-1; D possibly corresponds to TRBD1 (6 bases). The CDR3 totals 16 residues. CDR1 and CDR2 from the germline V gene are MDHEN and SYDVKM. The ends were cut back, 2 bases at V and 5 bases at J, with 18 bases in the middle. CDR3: CASSLNPAGALTEAFF. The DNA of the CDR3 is TGTGCCAGCAGTTTAAATCCCGCAGGGGCTCTAACTGAAGCTTTCTTT.

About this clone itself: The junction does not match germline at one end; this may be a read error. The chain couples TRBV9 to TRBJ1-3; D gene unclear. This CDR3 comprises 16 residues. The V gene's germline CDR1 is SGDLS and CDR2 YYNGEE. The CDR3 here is CASSVGWLWAGSTIYF. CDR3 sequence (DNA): TGTGCCAGCAGCGTAGGATGGCTATGGGCTGGAAGCACCATATATTTT.

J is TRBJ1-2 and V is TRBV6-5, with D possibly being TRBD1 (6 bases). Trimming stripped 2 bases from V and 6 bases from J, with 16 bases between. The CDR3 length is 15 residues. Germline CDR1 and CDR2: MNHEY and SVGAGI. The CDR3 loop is CASSYGGGVLDGYTF. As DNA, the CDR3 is TGTGCCAGCAGTTACGGGGGGGGCGTATTGGATGGCTACACCTTC.

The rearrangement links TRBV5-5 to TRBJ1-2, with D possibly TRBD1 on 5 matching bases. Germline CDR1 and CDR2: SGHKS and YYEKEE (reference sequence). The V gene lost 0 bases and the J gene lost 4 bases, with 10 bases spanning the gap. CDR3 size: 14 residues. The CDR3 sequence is CASSLGRAPYGYTF. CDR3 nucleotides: TGTGCCAGCAGCTTGGGCAGGGCCCCCTATGGCTACACCTTC.

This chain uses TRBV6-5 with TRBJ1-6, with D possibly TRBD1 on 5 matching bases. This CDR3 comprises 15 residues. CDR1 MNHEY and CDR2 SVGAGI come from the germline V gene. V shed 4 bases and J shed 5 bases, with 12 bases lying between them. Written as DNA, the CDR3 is TGTGCCAGCAGTTCCACGGGGGGAGATAATTCACCCCTCCACTTT. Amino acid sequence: CASSSTGGDNSPLHF.

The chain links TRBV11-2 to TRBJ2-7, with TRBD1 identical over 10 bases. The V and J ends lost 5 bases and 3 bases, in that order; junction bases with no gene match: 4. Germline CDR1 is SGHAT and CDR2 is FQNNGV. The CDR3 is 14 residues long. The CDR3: CASSVDRGIYEQYF. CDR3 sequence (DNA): TGTGCCAGCAGCGTGGACAGGGGGATCTACGAGCAGTACTTC.

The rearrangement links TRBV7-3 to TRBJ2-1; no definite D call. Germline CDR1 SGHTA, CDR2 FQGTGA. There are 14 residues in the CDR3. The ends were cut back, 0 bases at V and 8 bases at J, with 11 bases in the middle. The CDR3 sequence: CASSLTTRSHEQFF. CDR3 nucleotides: TGTGCCAGCAGCTTAACGACTCGCTCGCATGAGCAGTTCTTC.

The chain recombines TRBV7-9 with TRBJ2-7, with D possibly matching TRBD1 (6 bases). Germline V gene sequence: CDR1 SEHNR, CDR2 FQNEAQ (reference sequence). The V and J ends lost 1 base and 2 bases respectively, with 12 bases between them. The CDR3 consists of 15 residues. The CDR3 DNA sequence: TGTGCCAGCAGCTTAGTCCAGGGGAGTCCCTACGAGCAGTACTTC. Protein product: CASSLVQGSPYEQYF. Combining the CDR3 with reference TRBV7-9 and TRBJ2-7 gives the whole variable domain DTGVSQNPRHKITKRGQNVTFRCDPISEHNRLYWYRQTLGQGPEFLTYFQNEAQLEKSRLLSDRFSAERPKGSFSTLEIQRTEQGDSAMYLCASSLVQGSPYEQYFGPGTRLTVT.

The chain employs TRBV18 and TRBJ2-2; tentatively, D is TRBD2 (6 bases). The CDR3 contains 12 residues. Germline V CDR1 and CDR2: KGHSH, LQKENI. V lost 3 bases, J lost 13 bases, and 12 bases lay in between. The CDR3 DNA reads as TGTGCCAGCTCACCCCCCGGGGGTGCGCTGTTTTTT. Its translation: CASSPPGGALFF.

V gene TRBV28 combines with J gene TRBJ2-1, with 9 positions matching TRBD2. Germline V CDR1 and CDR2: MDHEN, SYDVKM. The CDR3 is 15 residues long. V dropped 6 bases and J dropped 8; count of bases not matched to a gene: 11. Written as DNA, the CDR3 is TGTGCCAGCAGCACCGGAGTAGCGGGAGTCGATGAGCAGTTCTTC. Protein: CASSTGVAGVDEQFF.

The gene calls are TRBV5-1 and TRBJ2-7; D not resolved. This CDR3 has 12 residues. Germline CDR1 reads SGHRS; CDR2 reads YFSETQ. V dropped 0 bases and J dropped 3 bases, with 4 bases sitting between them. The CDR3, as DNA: TGCGCCAGCAGCTTGGACGGCTACGAGCAGTACTTC. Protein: CASSLDGYEQYF.